These T cell receptor beta chains were read from a single sample in a study of blood T cell repertoires in COVID-19. Sequenced by immunoSEQ multiplex PCR; TCRdb stores in-frame clones only, minus some. This sample yields hundreds of thousands of clones, of which about nine tenths are seen a single time; roughly 12% belongs to the top ten. Input material: peripheral blood. These receptors were obtained from a woman in her fifties or sixties with COVID-19, enrolled during active disease. Both conserved end residues are part of each CDR3. Each record gives: J gene, clone size, V gene, D gene, CDR3 protein, CDR3 DNA. D genes are given only for firm matches. Clone sizes are given selectively: once, few, many, or a class where the clone is expanded.

>TRBJ2-2|.|TRBV6-5|TRBD1
CASIRDRANTGELFF
TGTGCCAGCATCAGGGACAGGGCGAACACCGGGGAGCTGTTTTTT
>TRBJ1-4|.|TRBV25-1|.
CASSDQGSNEKLFF
TGTGCCAGCAGTGATCAGGGAAGCAATGAAAAACTGTTTTTT
>TRBJ1-2|.|TRBV7-2|TRBD1
CASSLNRSGQGRGYTF
TGTGCCAGCAGCTTAAACCGTAGTGGACAGGGCCGAGGCTACACCTTC
>TRBJ1-2|.|TRBV5-5|TRBD1
CASSWATGTGADGYTF
TGTGCCAGCAGCTGGGCTACCGGGACAGGGGCTGATGGCTACACCTTC
>TRBJ2-1|.|TRBV2|TRBD2
CASSRLKAGYYNEQFF
TGTGCCAGCAGTCGGTTGAAAGCGGGGTACTACAATGAGCAGTTCTTC
>TRBJ1-2|.|TRBV3-1/TRBV3-2|TRBD1
CASSQWDRDKQDYGYTF
TGTGCCAGCAGCCAATGGGACAGGGATAAGCAAGACTATGGCTACACCTTC
>TRBJ2-7|.|TRBV19|TRBD1
CASGDRDYEQYF
TGTGCCAGTGGGGACAGGGACTACGAGCAGTACTTC
>TRBJ1-1|.|TRBV3-1/TRBV3-2|.
CASSGSGNTEAFF
TGTGCCAGCAGCGGATCGGGGAACACTGAAGCTTTCTTT
>TRBJ1-6|few|TRBV9|.
CASSKGTSSYNSPLHF
TGTGCCAGTTCAAAGGGGACTAGTTCCTATAATTCACCCCTCCACTTT
>TRBJ2-5|.|TRBV27|TRBD1
CASSSIPGGLETQYF
TGTGCCAGCAGTTCAATCCCAGGGGGCCTAGAGACCCAGTACTTC
>TRBJ1-1|.|TRBV30|.
CAGTRRGTEAFF
TGTGCCGGCACCCGAAGGGGGACTGAAGCTTTCTTT
>TRBJ2-7|.|TRBV5-1|TRBD2
CASSPTGTSSLPRWYEQYF
TGCGCCAGCAGCCCCACCGGGACTAGCTCCCTACCTAGATGGTACGAGCAGTACTTC
>TRBJ2-7|.|TRBV28|.
CATRGGGVYEQYF
TGTGCCACCCGAGGGGGGGGCGTCTACGAGCAGTACTTC
>TRBJ1-1|.|TRBV12-3/TRBV12-4|TRBD1
CASSLGGTGAFF
TGTGCCAGCAGCCTAGGTGGGACAGGGGCTTTCTTT
>TRBJ2-2|.|TRBV19|.
CASTPQGITGELFF
TGTGCCAGTACTCCGCAGGGAATAACCGGGGAGCTGTTTTTT
>TRBJ2-3|few|TRBV10-3|.
CAISSRTARGTDTQYF
TGTGCCATCAGCTCCAGGACTGCCCGGGGCACAGATACGCAGTATTTT
>TRBJ2-7|few|TRBV18|.
CASSYGGTVATEQYF
TGTGCCAGCTCGTATGGCGGGACAGTTGCTACGGAGCAGTACTTC
>TRBJ2-4|.|TRBV3-1/TRBV3-2|.
CASSQVPGTKNIQYF
TGTGCCAGCAGCCAAGTCCCGGGAACCAAAAACATTCAGTACTTC
>TRBJ1-2|.|TRBV3-1/TRBV3-2|.
CASSPIGGKNYGYTF
TGTGCCAGCAGCCCGATCGGGGGGAAGAACTATGGCTACACCTTC
>TRBJ2-1|.|TRBV24-1|TRBD1
CATSESGTGFNEQFF
TGTGCCACCAGTGAATCCGGGACAGGGTTCAATGAGCAGTTCTTC
>TRBJ1-1|.|TRBV6-5|.
CASISSGERNTEAFF
TGTGCCAGCATCTCCTCCGGGGAGAGGAACACTGAAGCTTTCTTT
>TRBJ1-5|.|TRBV6-2/TRBV6-3|.
CASSYSIGGNQPQHF
TGTGCCAGCAGTTACTCGATAGGGGGTAATCAGCCCCAGCATTTT
>TRBJ1-1|.|TRBV28|.
CASSFYQENTEAFF
TGTGCCAGCAGTTTTTACCAGGAGAACACTGAAGCTTTCTTT
>TRBJ1-5|few|TRBV6-4|.
CASSVSGDQPQHF
TGTGCCAGCAGTGTTAGTGGTGATCAGCCCCAGCATTTT
>TRBJ1-2|few|TRBV2|.
CASSGGPGYGYTF
TGTGCCAGCAGTGGTGGGCCAGGCTATGGCTACACCTTC
>TRBJ2-1|.|TRBV7-2|TRBD2
CASNTGGAEKNEQFF
TGTGCCAGCAATACCGGGGGGGCCGAAAAAAATGAGCAGTTCTTC
>TRBJ2-3|.|TRBV10-3|.
CAIRASEADTQYF
TGTGCCATTCGTGCCTCCGAGGCAGATACGCAGTATTTT
>TRBJ2-1|.|TRBV30|.
CAWSVRGAEQFF
TGTGCCTGGAGTGTACGCGGGGCCGAGCAGTTCTTC
>TRBJ2-3|.|TRBV2|.
CASSDRGTDTQYF
TGTGCCAGCAGTGATCGAGGGACAGATACGCAGTATTTT
>TRBJ1-1|once|TRBV28|.
CASSNTQEAFF
TGTGCCAGCAGTAACACACAAGAAGCTTTCTTT
>TRBJ1-4|.|TRBV9|.
CASSVTGGTNEKLFF
TGTGCCAGCAGCGTAACGGGGGGAACTAATGAAAAACTGTTTTTT
>TRBJ1-2|.|TRBV3-1/TRBV3-2|.
CASSPRGGPSHGYTF
TGTGCCAGCAGCCCGAGGGGGGGGCCCTCGCATGGCTACACCTTC
>TRBJ1-1|.|TRBV7-3|TRBD1
CASSLTGQGSNTEAFF
TGTGCCAGCAGCTTAACCGGACAGGGTTCGAACACTGAAGCTTTCTTT
>TRBJ2-2|.|TRBV5-6|.
CASSLWSWNTGELFF
TGTGCCAGCAGCCTGTGGAGCTGGAACACCGGGGAGCTGTTTTTT
>TRBJ1-1|.|TRBV5-1|TRBD1
CASTRGTANTEAFF
TGCGCCAGCACACGAGGGACAGCAAACACTGAAGCTTTCTTT
>TRBJ1-2|.|TRBV18|.
CASSPRGSGYTF
TGTGCCAGCTCACCAAGGGGGTCTGGCTACACCTTC
>TRBJ2-7|.|TRBV18|.
CASSQGGEQYF
TGTGCCAGCTCGCAAGGGGGCGAGCAGTACTTC
>TRBJ2-5|few|TRBV4-1|.
CASSPFDSRGQETQYF
TGCGCCAGCAGCCCCTTCGACTCTCGGGGCCAAGAGACCCAGTACTTC
>TRBJ1-1|.|TRBV3-1/TRBV3-2|.
CASSQVVSSEAFF
TGTGCCAGCAGCCAAGTTGTGAGTTCTGAAGCTTTCTTT
>TRBJ1-1|.|TRBV6-2/TRBV6-3|.
CASSYSSSLNTEAFF
TGTGCCAGCAGTTACTCGTCCAGTTTGAACACTGAAGCTTTCTTT
>TRBJ1-2|once|TRBV2|TRBD1
CASSGQGRGGYTF
TGTGCCAGCAGTGGACAGGGCAGGGGAGGCTACACCTTC
>TRBJ1-3|.|TRBV28|.
CASGLGEASGNTIYF
TGTGCCAGCGGACTCGGGGAGGCGTCTGGAAACACCATATATTTT
>TRBJ2-1|.|TRBV5-4|.
CASSRGLGSYNEQFF
TGTGCCAGCAGCCGGGGACTTGGCTCCTACAATGAGCAGTTCTTC
>TRBJ1-1|.|TRBV28|.
CASSLLGHRNTEAFF
TGTGCCAGCAGTCTACTGGGACACCGGAACACTGAAGCTTTCTTT
>TRBJ1-2|.|TRBV29-1|TRBD1
CSVVWDSGGYTF
TGCAGCGTTGTATGGGACAGTGGAGGCTACACCTTC
>TRBJ1-1|.|TRBV12-3/TRBV12-4|.
CASGQFTEAFF
TGTGCCAGTGGACAGTTCACTGAAGCTTTCTTT
>TRBJ1-3|.|TRBV5-1|.
CASSSGNGRTRNTIYF
TGCGCCAGCAGCTCAGGTAACGGGAGAACAAGAAACACCATATATTTT
>TRBJ1-1|.|TRBV3-1/TRBV3-2|.
CASSPRPGGEAFF
TGTGCCAGCAGCCCCCGGCCGGGTGGTGAAGCTTTCTTT
>TRBJ2-7|once|TRBV13|.
CASSFMTSLYEQYF
TGTGCCAGCAGCTTCATGACTAGTTTATACGAGCAGTACTTC
>TRBJ1-2|.|TRBV5-1|TRBD1
CASSLGDRDAPGYTF
TGCGCCAGCAGCTTGGGGGACAGGGACGCCCCGGGCTACACCTTC
>TRBJ2-5|.|TRBV6-6|TRBD2
CASSSRTSGYQETQYF
TGTGCCAGCAGTTCCCGGACTAGCGGATACCAAGAGACCCAGTACTTC
>TRBJ2-5|.|TRBV2|TRBD1
CASSENRGETQYF
TGTGCCAGCAGTGAGAACAGGGGAGAGACCCAGTACTTC
>TRBJ2-7|.|TRBV2|TRBD1
CASSEARQGRQYF
TGTGCCAGCAGTGAAGCGCGACAGGGCCGACAGTACTTC